This T cell receptor beta chain was retrieved from a study of T cell repertoires in cytomegalovirus infection. Notes on the study in general: Carriers of CMV plus the relevant HLA were identified by cumulative public TCR beta family frequency. Predominance within the ex vivo response was attributable to HLA-C-restricted CMV-specific TCR beta clonotypes.

TCRdb ran MiXCR on the reads and lists one entry per CDR3 protein. The data show some 220,000 distinct CDR3 sequences, with roughly 12% seen just once and 1.5% to 2% held by the top ten. This clonotype was seen many times. Its antigen is as yet unknown. This CDR3 region has 13 residues. V lost 4 bases to trimming and J lost 8 bases, with 12 bases between them. Germline values: CDR1 LNHDA, CDR2 SQIVND (reference sequence). Sequenced sample: PBMCs. This rearrangement joins TRBV19 to TRBJ2-1, with D unclear. The TCR comes from a human donor in good health (CMV status not recorded). Some clones in this sample may be carry-over from other donors' samples. The CDR3: CASSRSRGDEQFF. The DNA for the CDR3 is TGTGCCAGTAGTAGGTCTCGTGGGGATGAGCAGTTCTTC. Drawing the rest from reference TRBV19 and TRBJ2-1, the complete variable domain is DGGITQSPKYLFRKEGQNVTLSCEQNLNHDAMYWYRQDPGQGLRLIYYSQIVNDFQKGDIAEGYSVSREKKESFPLTVTSAQKNPTAFYLCASSRSRGDEQFFGPGTRLTVL.